Below, 30 T cell receptor beta chains from the same sample are listed, as sequenced in a study of long-term antiretroviral therapy in people with HIV. Researchers ran immunoSEQ v3.0 at survey level. The protocol was immunoSEQ multiplex PCR, while the TCRdb copy is restricted to in-frame clones and leaves out a portion. Of 25,000 to 30,000 clones detected, just over 85% appear once; the ten largest clones hold around 4.5%. Sequencing was performed on unsorted PBMCs, taken 0.8 years after starting antiretroviral therapy. Every receptor here comes from a woman aged 30 to 39 with HIV.

The chain has TRBV7-9 and TRBJ2-5; TRBD1 matches 12 bases. The germline V gene has CDR1 SEHNR and CDR2 FQNEAQ (reference sequence). The CDR3 covers 17 residues. Trimming removed 4 bases from V and 2 bases from J; junction bases left unmatched: 8. This CDR3 reads CASSWGQGARRQETQYF. CDR3 in DNA: TGTGCCAGCAGCTGGGGACAGGGGGCGCGAAGGCAAGAGACCCAGTACTTC. Filled out from reference TRBV7-9 and TRBJ2-5, the complete variable domain reads DTGVSQNPRHKITKRGQNVTFRCDPISEHNRLYWYRQTLGQGPEFLTYFQNEAQLEKSRLLSDRFSAERPKGSFSTLEIQRTEQGDSAMYLCASSWGQGARRQETQYFGPGTRLLVL.

This clone was detected only once. One end of the junction fails to match germline, which may point to a read error. V gene TRBV5-1 combines with J gene TRBJ1-1; 9 positions match TRBD1. The CDR3 totals 24 residues. Per germline, CDR1 SGHRS and CDR2 YFSETQ. The CDR3 spells CASSLGDRQGDPRSPQNMNAEAFF. CDR3 bases: TGCGCCAGCAGCTTGGGGGACCGACAGGGGGATCCCCGCTCCCCGCAAAACATGAACGCTGAAGCTTTCTTT.

The chain employs TRBV7-6 and TRBJ1-5; D not resolved. V was clipped by 1 base and J by 5 bases, with 6 bases between them. The CDR3 is 13 amino acids. CDR1 SGHVS and CDR2 FNYEAQ come from the germline V gene. CDR3 protein: CASSLGEDQPQHF. DNA of the CDR3: TGTGCCAGCAGCTTAGGCGAGGATCAGCCCCAGCATTTT.

This chain joins TRBV7-3 and TRBJ2-3; no definite D call. Trimming stripped 4 bases from V and 2 bases from J, with 10 bases between. The V gene's germline CDR1 is SGHTA and CDR2 FQGTGA. CDR3 length: 14 residues. The CDR3 here is CASSWQLPTDTQYF. DNA for the CDR3: TGTGCCAGCAGCTGGCAGCTACCCACAGATACGCAGTATTTT.

The chain employs TRBV4-1 and TRBJ2-2, with TRBD1 matching 9 bases. Germline V gene data show CDR1 as MGHRA and CDR2 as YSYEKL. The CDR3 totals 16 residues. V lost 0 bases to trimming and J lost 3 bases; unmatched junction nucleotides: 2. The CDR3 here is CASSQEQGAHTGELFF. As DNA, the CDR3 is TGCGCCAGCAGCCAAGAACAGGGGGCTCACACCGGGGAGCTGTTTTTT.

The V gene is TRBV30, the J gene TRBJ2-1; the D is unclear. The CDR3 consists of 11 residues. V was cut by 0 bases and J by 5 bases, with 2 bases left in between. The germline V gene has CDR1 GTSNPN and CDR2 SVGIG (reference sequence). The DNA for the CDR3 is TGTGCCTGGAGTGTAAACAATGAGCAGTTCTTC. Translated, it gives CAWSVNNEQFF.

The chain recombines TRBV10-2 with TRBJ2-1; D is unresolved. V dropped 8 bases and J dropped 2 bases, with 13 bases sitting between them. The CDR3 runs 14 residues. Germline V lookup: CDR1 WSHSY, CDR2 SAAADI. The CDR3: CASEPPATYNEQFF. CDR3 in DNA: TGCGCCAGCGAGCCCCCGGCTACCTACAATGAGCAGTTCTTC.

The V call is TRBV5-1, the J call TRBJ1-2; 8 bases match TRBD1. This CDR3 has 14 residues. The germline V gene encodes CDR1 SGHRS and CDR2 YFSETQ. V dropped 3 bases and J dropped 6; count of bases not matched to a gene: 7. This chain's CDR3 is CASSWSQGANGYTF. In nucleotides, the CDR3 is TGCGCCAGCAGCTGGTCCCAGGGGGCAAATGGCTACACCTTC.

The chain has TRBV7-6 and TRBJ2-5; TRBD2 is a possible D gene (6 bases). V lost 2 bases and J lost 2, with 12 bases in between. The CDR3 extends over 15 amino acids. Germline V gene data show CDR1 as SGHVS and CDR2 as FNYEAQ. In nucleotides, the CDR3 is TGTGCCAGCAGCTTATGGCGCGGGGAGCAAGAGACCCAGTACTTC. Translating it yields CASSLWRGEQETQYF.

The rearrangement joins TRBV2 to TRBJ1-5, with TRBD1 as a possible D gene (5 bases). The CDR3 runs to 15 residues. Trimming removed 3 bases at V and 1 base at J, with 10 bases between. The germline CDR1 and CDR2 sequences are SNHLY and FYNNEI. CDR3 amino acids: CASSDLTGSNQPQHF. CDR3 DNA sequence: TGTGCCAGCAGTGACCTTACAGGAAGCAATCAGCCCCAGCATTTT.

The chain couples TRBV5-1 to TRBJ1-2; 10 positions agree with TRBD1. Germline CDR1 and CDR2: SGHRS and YFSETQ. There are 12 residues in the CDR3. V trimming: 5 bases; J trimming: 13 bases; junction bases outside the gene matches: 8. CDR3: CASREGQGNSTF. DNA of the CDR3: TGCGCCAGCAGGGAGGGACAGGGGAATTCCACCTTC.

The J gene is TRBJ1-1, the V gene TRBV10-3; D is ambiguous. With 11 bases removed from V and 2 bases from J, the gap between germline ends came to 18 bases. Germline loops: CDR1 ENHRY, CDR2 SYGVKD. CDR3 size: 14 residues. The CDR3 region is CAHSRGVLNTEAFF. DNA of the CDR3: TGTGCCCATTCCCGGGGAGTGCTCAACACTGAAGCTTTCTTT.

This chain uses TRBV6-1 with TRBJ2-2; D is ambiguous. V was shortened by 7 bases and J by 1 base, with 10 bases between the two germline ends. The CDR3 covers 14 residues. Germline V lookup: CDR1 MNHNS, CDR2 SASEGT. The CDR3 DNA is TGTGCCAGCACCCTATCCCAGAACACCGGGGAGCTGTTTTTT. The encoded protein is CASTLSQNTGELFF.

J is TRBJ2-5 and V is TRBV5-6, with 13 bases matching TRBD2. In germline, CDR1 is SGHDT, CDR2 YYEEEE. Trimming took 1 base from V and 4 from J; bases not matched to a gene: 4. This CDR3 is 16 amino acids long. The CDR3: CASSLQTSGGTETQYF. In nucleotides, the CDR3 is TGTGCCAGCAGCTTGCAGACTAGCGGGGGGACAGAGACCCAGTACTTC. Full variable domain (remainder filled in from reference TRBV5-6 and TRBJ2-5): DAGVTQSPTHLIKTRGQQVTLRCSPKSGHDTVSWYQQALGQGPQFIFQYYEEEERQRGNFPDRFSGHQFPNYSSELNVNALLLGDSALYLCASSLQTSGGTETQYFGPGTRLLVL.

This chain connects TRBV20-1 to TRBJ1-1, with unresolved D. The CDR3 loop spans 11 amino acids. The V end lost 3 bases, the J end lost 6 bases, and 8 bases lay between the germline ends. The germline V gene encodes CDR1 DFQATT and CDR2 SNEGSKA (reference sequence). In DNA form, the CDR3 reads TGCAGTGCTAGTCGGGCGCCTGAAGCTTTCTTT. It is translated as CSASRAPEAFF.

The rearrangement links TRBV15 to TRBJ2-6; 10 bases agree with TRBD1. In germline, CDR1 is LNHNV, CDR2 YYDKDF (reference sequence). Trimming at V came to 5 bases and at J to 0 bases, leaving 7 bases not matched to a gene. The CDR3 sequence is 18 residues long. The CDR3 reads CATSRTGGFSSGANVLTF. DNA of the CDR3: TGTGCCACCAGCCGGACAGGGGGGTTCAGCTCTGGGGCCAACGTCCTGACTTTC.

The V gene is TRBV6-6, the J gene TRBJ1-5; D might be TRBD1 (5 bases). Per the germline V gene, CDR1 is MNHNY and CDR2 is SVGAGI (reference sequence). Between the trimmed V and J ends, which lost 0 bases and 4 bases, there was a span of 10 bases. CDR3 length: 15 residues. This CDR3 reads CASSYSAGENQPQHF. The CDR3 nucleotides are TGTGCCAGCAGTTACTCTGCGGGGGAGAATCAGCCCCAGCATTTT.

The J gene is TRBJ2-5, the V gene TRBV7-9; D is undetermined. Trimming stripped 1 base from V and 4 bases from J, with 13 bases between. This CDR3 has 15 amino acids. The germline gives CDR1 SEHNR, CDR2 FQNEAQ (reference sequence). CDR3 nucleotide sequence: TGTGCCAGCAGCTTAGGGGTAACAGAGACAGAGACCCAGTACTTC. It specifies CASSLGVTETETQYF.

The gene calls are TRBV5-8 and TRBJ2-1, with D perhaps matching TRBD1 or TRBD2 (6 bases each). Trimming took 7 bases from V and 4 from J, leaving 21 bases between them. The germline V gene has CDR1 SGHTS and CDR2 YDEGEE. The CDR3 contains 16 residues. CDR3 DNA: TGTGCCAGCCACGCAGCGGTCGGGGGCTCTTACAATGAGCAGTTCTTC. Protein: CASHAAVGGSYNEQFF. The entire variable domain, with the rest obtained from reference TRBV5-8 and TRBJ2-1, is as follows: EAGVTQSPTHLIKTRGQQATLRCSPISGHTSVYWYQQALGLGLQFLLWYDEGEERNRGNFPPRFSGRQFPNYSSELNVNALELEDSALYLCASHAAVGGSYNEQFFGPGTRLTVL.

Written as DNA, the CDR3 is TGTGCCAGCAGCTGGGCAGGTGGGCCCCAGAACACCGGGGAGCTGTTTTTT. This codes for CASSWAGGPQNTGELFF. This chain uses TRBV5-8 with TRBJ2-2; no clear D gene. Germline V gene lookup returns CDR1 SGHTS and CDR2 YDEGEE. V was clipped by 3 bases and J by 1 base, with 16 bases between them. The CDR3 is 17 amino acids.

The CDR3 protein is CASKGIVNEQYF. The CDR3 DNA sequence: TGTGCCAGTAAAGGTATAGTTAACGAGCAGTACTTC. The V gene is TRBV19, the J gene TRBJ2-7; D remains ambiguous. Germline CDR1 LNHDA, CDR2 SQIVND (reference sequence). Deletions cut 7 bases from V and 5 bases from J, with 12 bases between. This CDR3 spans 12 amino acids.

The sample holds one count of this clone. The chain uses TRBV5-8 and TRBJ2-7; TRBD1 matches 10 bases. The CDR3 covers 14 residues. The V gene end was trimmed by 3 bases and the J gene end by 5 bases; junction bases not matched to a gene: 5. Germline CDR1 and CDR2: SGHTS and YDEGEE. CDR3 sequence (DNA): TGTGCCAGCAGCTCGGGGACAGGGGTCCACGAGCAGTACGTC. Protein sequence: CASSSGTGVHEQYV.

This chain joins TRBV19 and TRBJ2-5; 8 nucleotides agree with TRBD1. V gave up 3 bases and J gave up 5 bases; unmatched junction bases: 11. The CDR3 sequence is 16 residues long. In germline, CDR1 is LNHDA, CDR2 SQIVND (reference sequence). The CDR3 protein is CASSISGQGAHETQYF. The CDR3 nucleotides read TGTGCCAGTAGTATCTCGGGGCAGGGGGCTCACGAGACCCAGTACTTC.

V usage is TRBV10-3 and J usage is TRBJ2-1; possible D gene TRBD1, 6 bases. V lost 2 bases, J lost 3 bases, and 17 bases lay in between. The CDR3 runs to 17 residues. Germline V gene data show CDR1 as ENHRY and CDR2 as SYGVKD. As DNA, the CDR3 is TGTGCCATCAGTGAGCCGAAAACCGGGACACTCTACAATGAGCAGTTCTTC. It codes for CAISEPKTGTLYNEQFF.

This chain connects TRBV27 to TRBJ2-2; D not resolved. CDR3 length equals 15 residues. CDR1 is MNHEY, CDR2 SMNVEV, per germline (reference sequence). Trimming took 3 bases from V and 0 from J, leaving 8 bases between them. CDR3 sequence: CASSFSASNTGELFF. The CDR3 nucleotides read TGTGCCAGCAGTTTTTCGGCTTCGAACACCGGGGAGCTGTTTTTT.

The V call is TRBV19, the J call TRBJ1-1; D might be TRBD1 (5 bases). The CDR3 has 12 amino acids. CDR1 and CDR2 (germline): LNHDA, SQIVND (reference sequence). Trimming stripped 7 bases from V and 10 bases from J, with 16 bases between. DNA for the CDR3: TGTGCCAGTAAGGGGACCGTGCCCGGAGCTTTCTTT. Translated, it gives CASKGTVPGAFF.

The chain couples TRBV28 to TRBJ1-1; tentative D call: TRBD1 (5 bases). The length of the CDR3 is 12 residues. CDR1 is MDHEN, CDR2 SYDVKM, per germline. V gave up 5 bases and J gave up 9 bases, with 13 bases separating them. As DNA, the CDR3 is TGTGCCAGCAGTCCGCCACGGACACAAGCTTTCTTT. Amino acids: CASSPPRTQAFF.

The V gene is TRBV7-6, the J gene TRBJ1-1, with D maybe TRBD1 (6 bases). Germline V gene sequence: CDR1 SGHVS, CDR2 FNYEAQ. V was shortened by 5 bases and J by 4 bases, with 14 bases between the two germline ends. The CDR3 runs to 14 residues. The CDR3 DNA follows: TGTGCCAGCAGCCCACAGGGCTGGGGCACTGAAGCTTTCTTT. As protein: CASSPQGWGTEAFF.

This clone was counted a single time. This rearrangement joins TRBV27 to TRBJ2-5; TRBD2 matches 8 bases. CDR1 MNHEY and CDR2 SMNVEV come from the germline V gene (reference sequence). This CDR3 has 16 amino acids. Trimming at V came to 1 base and at J to 1 base, leaving 5 bases not matched to a gene. The CDR3 here is CASSLWGGRTQETQYF. DNA of the CDR3: TGTGCCAGCAGTTTATGGGGCGGGAGGACCCAAGAGACCCAGTACTTC.

The V call is TRBV7-2, the J call TRBJ1-2, with D tentatively TRBD1 (5 bases). Between the trimmed V and J ends, which lost 4 bases and 4 bases, there was a span of 16 bases. The CDR3 sequence is 15 residues long. Germline V gene sequence: CDR1 SGHTA, CDR2 FQGNSA. The CDR3, as DNA: TGTGCCAGCAGCTCCACCCCGCAGGGCGTCTATGGCTACACCTTC. Protein product: CASSSTPQGVYGYTF.